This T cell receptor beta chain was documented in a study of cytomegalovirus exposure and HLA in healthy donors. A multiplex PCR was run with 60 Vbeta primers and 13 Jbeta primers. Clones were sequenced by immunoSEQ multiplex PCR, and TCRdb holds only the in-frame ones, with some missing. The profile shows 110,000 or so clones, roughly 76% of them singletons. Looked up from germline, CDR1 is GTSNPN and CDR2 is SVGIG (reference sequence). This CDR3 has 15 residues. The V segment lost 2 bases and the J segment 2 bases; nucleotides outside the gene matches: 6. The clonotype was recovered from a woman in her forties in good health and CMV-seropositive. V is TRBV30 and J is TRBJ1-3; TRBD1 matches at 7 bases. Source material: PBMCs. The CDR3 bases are TGTGCCTGGAGTCGTACAGGGGCACCTGGAAACACCATATATTTT. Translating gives CAWSRTGAPGNTIYF.